Detailed here is one T cell receptor (beta chain). This clone was observed a handful of times. The clone's antigen remains unknown. No base quality values were provided; no much bigger clone lies one nucleotide off. The record originates from a study of blood T cell repertoires in COVID-19 (dated by TCRdb to 2018 to 2020). With regard to the full study: Samples covering the acute and convalescent phases of COVID-19 were provided by collaborators in the United States, Italy and Spain. The material from the prospective study consisted of cDNA or gDNA derived from T cells, B-cell-depleted T cells, or PBMCs. The dataset comprised deeply sampled blood TCRbeta repertoires from subjects exposed to, actively infected with, or recovered from COVID-19. A freely available public database, intended as a resource for researchers studying the immune response to SARS-CoV-2, is where the repertoires were released. Samples were obtained from the ongoing ImmuneRACE study (first 160 participants) and from 1,000 to 1,500 subjects provided by 6 global collaborators. Sample metadata almost always included a de-identified subject ID, COVID-19 status, age in years and sex. Where available, HLA class I and class II types were taken from metadata supplied by the sample provider and were not determined by assay-based typing.

General study outcomes and caveats: Clinical and demographic metadata were provided uncurated, with the amount varying by source and participant.

CDR1 and CDR2 are read off the germline V gene as SGHDT and YYEEEE. V is trimmed back by 3 bases and J by 0 bases, and the junction contains 5 bases that no gene match accounts for. The CDR3 contains 17 residues, cysteine and phenylalanine counted. The sequence is cut down to CDR3 DNA, 51 bases in frame from base 1. Whole blood was collected in K2EDTA tubes by collaborating institutions according to the institutions' own protocols. For TCRbeta analysis, collaborators shipped samples in one of three forms: frozen whole blood, isolated PBMCs, or DNA extracted from either of those sample types. TCRbeta CDR3 regions were amplified from genomic DNA using the immunoSEQ Assay, a bias-controlled multiplex PCR. The study's own analysis went as follows. The number of nucleated cells in each sample was estimated from the amplification of reference gene primers within the assay. To quantify the absolute abundance of each unique TCRbeta CDR3 rearrangement, sequence reads were collapsed and filtered. For each sample, productive Simpson clonality was calculated by taking the square root of Simpson's diversity index across productive rearrangements. TCRdb holds this immuneACCESS table with in-frame rearrangements only. Some clones are missing; in checked studies, unresolved V genes explain under half, and the rest has no known cause. D and trimming come from the DNA, and the V and J calls and clone size come from that table. This sample holds around 40,000 clones; 80% to 90% were observed only once. The ten largest clones represent more than 6.5% of the sample.

This clonotype originated in a man aged 55 to 70 with active COVID-19. Sequencing used peripheral blood. Here the chain combines TRBV5-6 and TRBJ1-5; the central 11 bases match TRBD1. DNA sequence: TGTGCCAGCAGCTCCCGGGACAGGGGGTTTAGCAATCAGCCCCAGCATTTT. This sequence encodes CASSSRDRGFSNQPQHF.